This T cell receptor (beta chain) came from a study of cytotoxic CD8 clonotypes in ibrutinib-treated CLL. The CDR3 is 12 residues long. Looked up from germline, CDR1 is MGHRA and CDR2 is YSYEKL. Trimming took 3 bases from V and 0 from J, leaving 0 bases between them. Study-level findings and limits: Sampling times differed between sustained-remission and progressing patients.

This clone has a handful of counts. What it binds is not known. The protocol was immunoSEQ multiplex PCR, while the TCRdb copy is restricted to in-frame clones and leaves out a portion. The sample includes about 6,000 clones, approximately 75% of them seen just once. Source: PBMCs, taken before ibrutinib treatment. The TCR originated in a human donor with chronic lymphocytic leukemia. This chain connects TRBV4-1 to TRBJ1-3; D gene uncertain. CDR3 residues: CASSHSGNTIYF. The CDR3 DNA reads as TGCGCCAGCAGCCACTCTGGAAACACCATATATTTT.